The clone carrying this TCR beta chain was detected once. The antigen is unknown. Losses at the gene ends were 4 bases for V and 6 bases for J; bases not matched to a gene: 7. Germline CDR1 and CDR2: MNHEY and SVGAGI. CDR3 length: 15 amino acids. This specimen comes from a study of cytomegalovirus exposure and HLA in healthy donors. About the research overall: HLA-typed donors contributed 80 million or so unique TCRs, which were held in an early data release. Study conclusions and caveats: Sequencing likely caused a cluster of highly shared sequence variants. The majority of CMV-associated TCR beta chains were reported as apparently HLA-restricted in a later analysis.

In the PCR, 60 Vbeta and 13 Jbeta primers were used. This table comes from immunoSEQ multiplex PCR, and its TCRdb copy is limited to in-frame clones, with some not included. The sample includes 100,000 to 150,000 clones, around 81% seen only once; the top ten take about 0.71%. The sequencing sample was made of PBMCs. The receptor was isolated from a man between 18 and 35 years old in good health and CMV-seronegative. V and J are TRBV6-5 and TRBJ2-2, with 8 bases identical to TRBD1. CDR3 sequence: CASSWDRTGSGELFF. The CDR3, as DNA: TGTGCCAGCAGTTGGGATCGGACAGGGTCCGGGGAGCTGTTTTTT.